Listed below are T cell receptor beta chains from one sample, sequenced in a study of blood T cell repertoires in COVID-19. Sequenced by immunoSEQ multiplex PCR; TCRdb stores in-frame clones only, minus some. Counted here are about 170,000 clones, less than 85% occurring once; the ten biggest clones make up less than 3%. Sequences were obtained from peripheral blood. The receptors shown here come from an elderly woman with acute or convalescent COVID-19. The CDR3 runs from the conserved cysteine through the conserved F or W. Fields, in order: D gene, clone size, V gene, J gene, CDR3 protein, CDR3 DNA. A D gene is named only where the DNA matches it firmly. Part of the rows lack a size; the others show once, few, many or a class for expanded clones.

d_gene: .
abundance: once
v_gene: TRBV28
j_gene: TRBJ1-2
CDR3aa: CASSFRDYGYTF
CDR3nt: TGTGCCAGCAGTTTTCGGGACTATGGCTACACCTTC

d_gene: .
abundance: .
v_gene: TRBV24-1
j_gene: TRBJ2-1
CDR3aa: CATSDRTGISYNEQFF
CDR3nt: TGTGCCACCAGTGATCGCACAGGGATCTCCTACAATGAGCAGTTCTTC

d_gene: .
abundance: .
v_gene: TRBV28
j_gene: TRBJ2-6
CDR3aa: CASSPIHLSGANVLTF
CDR3nt: TGTGCCAGCAGTCCAATACATCTCTCTGGGGCCAACGTCCTGACTTTC

d_gene: .
abundance: .
v_gene: TRBV5-6
j_gene: TRBJ1-4
CDR3aa: CASSPAGRGNEKLFF
CDR3nt: TGTGCCAGCAGCCCGGCCGGTAGGGGTAATGAAAAACTGTTTTTT

d_gene: TRBD2
abundance: .
v_gene: TRBV10-3
j_gene: TRBJ2-1
CDR3aa: CAITGSGRDYNEQFF
CDR3nt: TGTGCCATCACAGGTAGCGGGAGGGATTACAATGAGCAGTTCTTC

d_gene: .
abundance: .
v_gene: TRBV2
j_gene: TRBJ2-2
CDR3aa: CASSEAGTANTGELFF
CDR3nt: TGTGCCAGCAGTGAAGCGGGGACTGCGAACACCGGGGAGCTGTTTTTT

d_gene: .
abundance: many
v_gene: TRBV3-1/TRBV3-2
j_gene: TRBJ2-5
CDR3aa: CASSQETVFDDSQETQYF
CDR3nt: TGTGCCAGCAGCCAAGAAACCGTCTTCGACGACAGTCAAGAGACCCAGTACTTC

d_gene: .
abundance: once
v_gene: TRBV19
j_gene: TRBJ2-1
CDR3aa: CASSRQSDEQFF
CDR3nt: TGTGCCAGTAGTAGACAATCGGATGAGCAGTTCTTC

d_gene: TRBD1
abundance: once
v_gene: TRBV28
j_gene: TRBJ1-4
CDR3aa: CASSFLWGTGNEKLFF
CDR3nt: TGTGCCAGCAGTTTCCTCTGGGGGACAGGGAATGAAAAACTGTTTTTT

d_gene: .
abundance: .
v_gene: TRBV5-1
j_gene: TRBJ2-7
CDR3aa: CASGSNQAEIYEQYF
CDR3nt: TGCGCCAGCGGGTCCAATCAAGCGGAAATTTACGAGCAGTACTTC

d_gene: .
abundance: .
v_gene: TRBV28
j_gene: TRBJ2-7
CDR3aa: CASSPELGYEQYF
CDR3nt: TGTGCCAGCAGCCCGGAGTTGGGCTACGAGCAGTACTTC

d_gene: TRBD1
abundance: .
v_gene: TRBV2
j_gene: TRBJ1-2
CDR3aa: CASKGQGANYGYTF
CDR3nt: TGTGCCAGCAAGGGACAGGGGGCTAACTATGGCTACACCTTC

d_gene: TRBD1
abundance: once
v_gene: TRBV28
j_gene: TRBJ1-3
CDR3aa: CASSSGTGGNTIYF
CDR3nt: TGTGCCAGCAGCTCCGGGACAGGTGGAAACACCATATATTTT

d_gene: .
abundance: .
v_gene: TRBV5-1
j_gene: TRBJ2-3
CDR3aa: CASSSPTGSDTQYF
CDR3nt: TGCGCCAGCAGCTCCCCGACAGGTTCAGATACGCAGTATTTT

d_gene: .
abundance: few
v_gene: TRBV6-1
j_gene: TRBJ1-2
CDR3aa: CAIQEGQGYTF
CDR3nt: TGTGCCATACAGGAGGGCCAAGGCTACACCTTC